These T cell receptor beta chains were read from a single sample in a study of blood T cell repertoires in COVID-19. Libraries were prepared by immunoSEQ multiplex PCR; TCRdb keeps only in-frame clonotypes and omits some of them. The sample lists about 240,000 clones; around 86% were seen once. The material sequenced was peripheral blood. The receptors derive from an elderly woman with COVID-19, enrolled during active disease. CDR3s include the opening cysteine and the closing phenylalanine or tryptophan. Fields, in order: J gene, V gene, D gene, clone size, CDR3 protein, CDR3 DNA. D genes are given only for firm matches. Rows may omit the clone size; those that give it use once, few, many or a size class.

J gene: TRBJ1-2
V gene: TRBV2
D gene: .
clone size: .
CDR3 protein: CASSEEGVGYTF
CDR3 DNA: TGTGCCAGCAGTGAAGAGGGGGTTGGCTACACCTTC

J gene: TRBJ1-1
V gene: TRBV28
D gene: .
clone size: .
CDR3 protein: CATGGRDTEAFF
CDR3 DNA: TGTGCCACCGGGGGGAGGGACACTGAAGCTTTCTTT

J gene: TRBJ1-5
V gene: TRBV10-2
D gene: .
clone size: .
CDR3 protein: CASSPDSRDDFYSNQPQHF
CDR3 DNA: TGCGCCAGCAGCCCAGACTCCCGGGATGATTTTTATAGCAATCAGCCCCAGCATTTT

J gene: TRBJ1-5
V gene: TRBV28
D gene: .
clone size: .
CDR3 protein: CSGTDAFGHQPQHF
CDR3 DNA: TGCAGCGGGACGGACGCCTTCGGCCATCAGCCCCAGCATTTT

J gene: TRBJ1-1
V gene: TRBV5-8
D gene: .
clone size: .
CDR3 protein: CASSLVGITGEAFF
CDR3 DNA: TGTGCCAGCAGCTTGGTAGGGATAACAGGGGAAGCTTTCTTT

J gene: TRBJ1-2
V gene: TRBV28
D gene: TRBD1
clone size: .
CDR3 protein: CASRAGTANYGYTF
CDR3 DNA: TGTGCCAGCAGAGCCGGGACAGCGAACTATGGCTACACCTTC

J gene: TRBJ1-2
V gene: TRBV19
D gene: .
clone size: .
CDR3 protein: CASTPVGQGNYGYTF
CDR3 DNA: TGTGCCAGTACTCCGGTGGGGCAGGGGAACTATGGCTACACCTTC

J gene: TRBJ2-5
V gene: TRBV19
D gene: TRBD2
clone size: .
CDR3 protein: CASSKGAGVFVETQYF
CDR3 DNA: TGTGCCAGTAGTAAAGGAGCGGGAGTATTTGTGGAGACCCAGTACTTC

J gene: TRBJ2-5
V gene: TRBV11-2
D gene: TRBD2
clone size: once
CDR3 protein: CASSRSARGGRAETQYF
CDR3 DNA: TGTGCCAGCAGCCGATCCGCTAGAGGCGGGAGGGCAGAGACCCAGTACTTC

J gene: TRBJ1-5
V gene: TRBV7-9
D gene: .
clone size: .
CDR3 protein: CASSSQGPYRAQHF
CDR3 DNA: TGTGCCAGCAGCTCCCAGGGGCCCTACAGGGCCCAGCATTTT

J gene: TRBJ1-1
V gene: TRBV18
D gene: .
clone size: .
CDR3 protein: CASSPPPLGREAFF
CDR3 DNA: TGTGCCAGCTCACCACCACCACTAGGGCGGGAAGCTTTCTTT

J gene: TRBJ1-4
V gene: TRBV6-5
D gene: .
clone size: .
CDR3 protein: CATRATNEKLFF
CDR3 DNA: TGTGCCACGCGTGCAACTAATGAAAAACTGTTTTTT

J gene: TRBJ1-3
V gene: TRBV19
D gene: .
clone size: .
CDR3 protein: CASSTRESSGNTIYF
CDR3 DNA: TGTGCCAGTAGTACCAGGGAAAGCTCTGGAAACACCATATATTTT

J gene: TRBJ2-1
V gene: TRBV7-2
D gene: TRBD2
clone size: .
CDR3 protein: CASRSTSGAYNEQFF
CDR3 DNA: TGTGCCAGCAGATCTACTAGCGGTGCCTACAATGAGCAGTTCTTC

J gene: TRBJ1-4
V gene: TRBV2
D gene: .
clone size: .
CDR3 protein: CASTRRELLGGEKLFF
CDR3 DNA: TGTGCCAGCACCAGGCGGGAGTTGTTAGGCGGTGAAAAACTGTTTTTT

J gene: TRBJ1-6
V gene: TRBV5-6
D gene: .
clone size: once
CDR3 protein: CASSLKLNLVSPLHF
CDR3 DNA: TGTGCCAGCAGCTTAAAACTGAATTTGGTTTCACCCCTCCACTTT

J gene: TRBJ1-2
V gene: TRBV4-1
D gene: .
clone size: many
CDR3 protein: CASSRGEGNNYGYTF
CDR3 DNA: TGCGCCAGCAGCCGAGGTGAGGGAAATAACTATGGCTACACCTTC

J gene: TRBJ2-1
V gene: TRBV7-2
D gene: .
clone size: .
CDR3 protein: CASSSEYEQFF
CDR3 DNA: TGTGCCAGCAGCTCCGAGTATGAGCAGTTCTTC

J gene: TRBJ1-1
V gene: TRBV6-6
D gene: TRBD1
clone size: .
CDR3 protein: CASIMTGGSTEAFF
CDR3 DNA: TGTGCCAGCATCATGACAGGGGGGTCCACTGAAGCTTTCTTT

J gene: TRBJ1-6
V gene: TRBV7-3
D gene: .
clone size: .
CDR3 protein: CASSFRGNNSPLHF
CDR3 DNA: TGTGCCAGCAGCTTTCGGGGGAATAATTCACCCCTCCACTTT

J gene: TRBJ1-2
V gene: TRBV10-3
D gene: .
clone size: few
CDR3 protein: CAISDRQERASGYTF
CDR3 DNA: TGTGCCATCAGTGATAGGCAGGAGAGGGCTAGCGGCTACACCTTC

J gene: TRBJ2-1
V gene: TRBV19
D gene: TRBD2
clone size: .
CDR3 protein: CASSSSGSSYNEQFF
CDR3 DNA: TGTGCCAGTAGTTCAAGCGGGAGCTCCTACAATGAGCAGTTCTTC

J gene: TRBJ2-2
V gene: TRBV6-5
D gene: TRBD2
clone size: .
CDR3 protein: CASSYGTSGVSGELFF
CDR3 DNA: TGTGCCAGCAGTTATGGGACTAGCGGGGTCTCCGGGGAGCTGTTTTTT

J gene: TRBJ1-2
V gene: TRBV21-1
D gene: .
clone size: .
CDR3 protein: CASSRTVFHGYTF
CDR3 DNA: TGTGCCAGCAGCAGAACAGTGTTTCATGGCTACACCTTC

J gene: TRBJ2-7
V gene: TRBV28
D gene: TRBD2
clone size: .
CDR3 protein: CASSSRGRGRDPSEQYF
CDR3 DNA: TGTGCCAGCAGCTCCCGCGGGCGCGGGAGGGATCCGTCCGAGCAGTACTTC